This is a list of T cell receptor beta chains from one sample in a study of vaccination effects on CD4 cells after COVID-19. This table comes from immunoSEQ multiplex PCR, and its TCRdb copy is limited to in-frame clones, with some not included. The repertoire holds 80,000 to 95,000 clones, with 60% to 80% as singletons. Antigens of these TCRs are unknown. The specimen was CD4+ T cells from PBMCs cultured with HCoV-OC43 spike peptides, collected after COVID-19 vaccination. The receptors were sampled from a human donor who received a COVID-19 vaccine. CDR3s include the opening cysteine and the closing phenylalanine or tryptophan. A D gene is named only where the DNA matches it firmly. The size of a clone is reported for some rows only, either as once, few or many, or as a class for expanded clones.

V	J	size	D	CDR3	DNA
TRBV19	TRBJ2-4	-	-	CASSMGLGVAKNIQYF	TGTGCCAGTAGTATGGGGTTGGGGGTAGCCAAAAACATTCAGTACTTC
TRBV12-5	TRBJ2-5	-	TRBD2	CASGTGTSGVLQETQYF	TGTGCTAGTGGCACCGGGACTAGCGGGGTACTTCAAGAGACCCAGTACTTC
TRBV10-3	TRBJ2-1	-	-	CAIRDIGRFDEQFF	TGTGCCATCAGAGACATAGGACGGTTCGATGAGCAGTTCTTC
TRBV6-6	TRBJ1-1	-	TRBD1	CASSYRGRWNTEAFF	TGTGCCAGCAGTTACAGGGGGCGATGGAACACTGAAGCTTTCTTT
TRBV14	TRBJ1-2	-	-	CASSQAINYGYTF	TGTGCCAGCAGCCAAGCCATTAACTATGGCTACACCTTC
TRBV7-2	TRBJ2-1	-	TRBD2	CASSGLVSAYNEQFF	TGTGCCAGCAGTGGACTAGTTTCGGCCTACAATGAGCAGTTCTTC
TRBV10-3	TRBJ2-2	few	-	CAISESEGPNTGELFF	TGTGCCATCAGTGAATCTGAGGGGCCGAACACCGGGGAGCTGTTTTTT
TRBV7-9	TRBJ2-5	-	-	CASSFGQTPGETQYF	TGTGCCAGCAGCTTCGGACAGACACCGGGAGAGACCCAGTACTTC
TRBV10-2	TRBJ2-3	once	-	CASGETGSSTDTQYF	TGCGCCAGTGGGGAGACGGGCTCTAGCACAGATACGCAGTATTTT
TRBV2	TRBJ1-1	few	-	CASTLSPPQDAEAFF	TGTGCCAGCACCCTAAGCCCACCACAGGACGCTGAAGCTTTCTTT
TRBV6-6	TRBJ1-5	-	-	CASSLRSDQPQHF	TGTGCCAGCAGTTTAAGGTCGGATCAGCCCCAGCATTTT
TRBV27	TRBJ1-2	-	-	CASSLSGNGYTF	TGTGCCAGCAGTCTGAGTGGGAATGGCTACACCTTC
TRBV18	TRBJ2-2	-	TRBD2	CASSPTSGAGELFF	TGTGCCAGCTCACCAACTAGCGGGGCCGGGGAGCTGTTTTTT